These 10 T cell receptor beta chains were all obtained from the same sample, sequenced in a study of T cell repertoires in aging, cancer and after chemotherapy. Rearranged V-D-J TRB sequences were amplified with a mixed TRB-A/B primer pool. Using its own MiXCR run on the multiplex PCR reads, TCRdb lists one record per CDR3 protein. Of about 13,000 distinct CDR3 sequences listed, approximately 28% were seen once; the top ten hold approximately 10%. The template was genomic DNA from peripheral blood, not RNA. Sequenced sample: blood. These receptors were taken from a human donor with a blood cancer.

V is TRBV30 and J is TRBJ1-2, with TRBD1 identical over 11 bases. V was clipped by 5 bases and J by 3 bases; unmatched bases: 11. The germline gives CDR1 GTSNPN, CDR2 SVGIG (reference sequence). The CDR3 runs to 16 residues. The CDR3 reads CAWGPHGTGGHYGYTF. CDR3 nucleotides: TGTGCCTGGGGGCCCCACGGGACAGGGGGTCACTATGGCTACACCTTC.

This chain uses TRBV12-3 or TRBV12-4 with TRBJ2-2, with 8 bases that match TRBD1. The ends lost 5 bases at V and 6 bases at J; junction bases unmatched: 11. The CDR3 has 16 amino acids. The CDR3 DNA is TGTGCCAGCAGTACCCGGGCAGGGGGCTCTCCCGGGGAGCTGTTTTTT. This encodes CASSTRAGGSPGELFF.

The CDR3 region is CASSLRGLSYNSPLHF. The CDR3 DNA sequence: TGTGCCAGCAGCTTGAGGGGGCTATCCTATAATTCACCCCTCCACTTT. The J gene is TRBJ1-6, the V gene TRBV11-2; 7 bases are shared with TRBD1. This CDR3 region has 16 residues. Germline values: CDR1 SGHAT, CDR2 FQNNGV. The junction had 3 bases not matched to a gene; V was cut back by 3 bases and J by 1 base.

Within the sample, this clonotype is medium-sized. The J gene is TRBJ1-5, the V gene TRBV19; possibly TRBD1 for D (6 bases). The CDR3 totals 15 residues. Germline V gives CDR1 LNHDA, CDR2 SQIVND (reference sequence). The V end lost 10 bases, the J end lost 3 bases, and 19 bases lay between the germline ends. The CDR3 region has the DNA TGTGCCACATTGGGACTGGACAGCTACAATCAGCCCCAGCATTTT. It yields the protein CATLGLDSYNQPQHF.

About this clonotype: At one boundary the junction diverges from the germline segment, which might be a read error. V and J are TRBV13 and TRBJ1-4; 7 positions match TRBD1. Germline values: CDR1 PRHDT, CDR2 FYEKMQ (reference sequence). CDR3 length: 16 residues. DNA for the CDR3: TGTGCCAGCAGCTTAGAGGGACAGACCCCACACTCAAACTTGGTTTTT. It encodes CASSLEGQTPHSNLVF.

This clonotype has a handful of counts. The rearrangement links TRBV14 to TRBJ1-2; D unclear. The CDR3 has 16 amino acids. The germline CDR1 and CDR2 sequences are SGHDN and FVKESK. V dropped 2 bases and J dropped 2 bases, with 15 bases sitting between them. The CDR3 is CASSQSPSGRNYGYTF. CDR3 bases: TGTGCCAGCAGCCAATCACCAAGTGGGCGAAACTATGGCTACACCTTC. Based on the CDR3 plus reference TRBV14 and TRBJ1-2, the full variable domain is EAGVTQFPSHSVIEKGQTVTLRCDPISGHDNLYWYRRVMGKEIKFLLHFVKESKQDESGMPNNRFLAERTGGTYSTLKVQPAELEDSGVYFCASSQSPSGRNYGYTFGSGTRLTVV.

This clonotype is termed medium-sized (0.01 to 0.1%). The gene calls are TRBV27 and TRBJ2-2; 8 bases align to TRBD1. V shed 7 bases, J shed 4 bases, and the junction held 5 bases outside the gene matches. The CDR3 is made up of 14 amino acids. The germline CDR1 and CDR2 sequences are MNHEY and SMNVEV (reference sequence). In DNA form, the CDR3 reads TGTGCCAGCACCAGGGGGCCTGGCACCGGGGAGCTGTTTTTT. Its protein product is CASTRGPGTGELFF.

The chain has TRBV10-3 and TRBJ2-3, with D tentatively TRBD1 or TRBD2 (6 bases each). There are 13 residues in the CDR3. Germline V CDR1 and CDR2: ENHRY, SYGVKD. The CDR3 sequence: CAMGGTSTDTQYF. The CDR3 DNA sequence: TGTGCTATGGGGGGCACTAGCACAGATACGCAGTATTTT.

This clonotype appeared many times. The chain carries TRBV5-6 and TRBJ1-1, with a weak D call TRBD1 (5 bases). CDR3 length equals 16 residues. The germline gives CDR1 SGHDT, CDR2 YYEEEE. V gave up 4 bases and J gave up 4 bases, with 20 bases separating them. CDR3 loop: CASSEGPSYGGTEAFF. The CDR3 region has the DNA TGTGCCAGCAGCGAGGGACCGTCCTATGGGGGCACTGAAGCTTTCTTT.

This clonotype has a handful of counts. The chain couples TRBV7-2 to TRBJ1-6; D uncertain. The V end was cut by 8 bases, the J end by 0 bases, with 11 bases between. CDR3 length equals 15 residues. CDR1 and CDR2 (germline): SGHTA, FQGNSA. The CDR3 region has the DNA TGTGCCAGCTCACAAGGGAACTCCTATAATTCACCCCTCCACTTT. Translating gives CASSQGNSYNSPLHF.